This TCR beta chain was captured by sequencing in a study of cytomegalovirus exposure and HLA in healthy donors (dated by TCRdb to about 2017). Study-level background: An earlier analysis of approximately 550 of the donors reported approximately 290 Gb of sequence data and 117 million unique TCR beta sequences from some 180 million T cells. Because of strong linkage in the cohort, five DR-DQ haplotypes were treated as single units for association and clustering. Donor age, sex, ethnicity and CMV serostatus were compiled together with the repertoire data. The number of donors typed differed by locus, with roughly 620-640 for A, B, C, DRB1 and DQB1, roughly 550 for DQA1, 600 to 610 for DPA1, and around 460 for DPB1. The study profiled the T cell repertoires of about 640 subjects by immunosequencing and related them to cytomegalovirus serostatus. Both class I and class II loci were covered by HLA typing, at four-digit resolution. All discovery cohort repertoires had been generated on a single sequencing platform. A later analysis re-examined previously published TCR beta repertoires from 610 or so donors and added high-resolution HLA genotyping to investigate patterns of TCR occurrence. In an earlier analysis of around 540 of the donors, high-throughput TCR beta sequencing was used to judge whether each TCR beta V gene segment behaved as functional or pseudogenic. The genetic ancestry cluster associated with self-reported Caucasian donors included over 65% of the 398 genotyped donors. High-throughput TCR immunosequencing, statistical association of individual TCRs with disease status, and machine learning were combined to predict cytomegalovirus infection status. Among under 450 genotyped donors of the cohort, an average of 235,054 unique TCR beta nucleotide sequences were sequenced per donor, around 20% of them non-productive. The study was designed to test whether signatures of past pathogen exposure could be identified by cataloging public T cell receptors. About 280 gigabases of sequencing data and 75 million to 85 million unique TCR sequences made up an early release that covered some 640 HLA-typed donors. In the later analysis, no new phenotypic data were used to find candidate immune exposures; instead, reliance was placed on TCR beta sequences and their occurrence across donors. Genome-wide SNP genotypes for about 65% of the 666 donors were used in a later genetic analysis, which treated that subset as a discovery cohort. Besides the first cohort of more than 650 subjects, a separate validation cohort made up of over 100 different subjects was used.

The cohort consisted of 666 healthy bone marrow donors. At the time of sampling, all cohort members were nominally healthy, though unrecorded immune exposures were likely present. The donor was CMV seropositive and was included in the group of 250 to 300 seropositive cohort members. Every donor gave a peripheral blood sample, and the peripheral blood mononuclear cells from that sample were used for TCR beta sequencing. Genomic DNA was extracted from the blood cell samples with the Qiagen DNeasy Blood Extraction Kit. V loses 5 bases, J loses 1 base, and the germline ends lie 17 bases apart. The CDR3 holds 16 amino acids from the cysteine to the phenylalanine. Only CDR3 DNA is held: 48 bases, read in frame from base 1. According to the germline V gene, CDR1 reads SGHTA and CDR2 reads FQGNSA. On the study overall, not on this receptor specifically: For the cohort, immune exposure information was limited to CMV serostatus. A later analysis associated 16,951 TCR beta sequences with specific HLA alleles at a false discovery rate of 0.05. The 87-base-pair reads could not distinguish some IMGT-functional V segments, including TRBV6-2 and TRBV6-3, so those segments were excluded. Strong co-occurrence of HLA alleles, especially DR and DQ, made assigning TCR associations to individual alleles difficult. A further reported finding was that TCR beta sequences accurately predicted the HLA-A and HLA-B alleles for most subjects in the first cohort. In a later analysis, HLA-associated TCR beta chains were found to be more clonally expanded and to have lower generation probabilities than equally common non-associated chains. Only TCR beta chains were sequenced in this cohort, and the absence of alpha or paired-chain data limited detectable features. Most TCR sequences were seen in very few donors, while some public TCRs were found in many individuals. Correlated functional status among segregating V segments might reflect linkage disequilibrium, but an unknown experimental factor could not be ruled out. Presence/absence analyses assumed roughly uniform sequencing depth across donors, an assumption that may not hold. An earlier analysis of some 560 of the donors showed that most TCR beta V segments appeared in productive rearrangements either about 87% or about 30% of the time, which broadly matched IMGT annotations. According to a later genetic analysis, donors in an Asian-associated ancestry cluster had fewer N-insertions in productive TCRs than the approximately 630-donor mean. According to a later analysis, TCR association rates differed among HLA loci, with DRB1 alleles showing the most associated TCRs and HLA-C alleles showing the fewest. In vitro tests confirmed that a few of the cytomegalovirus-associated TCR beta chains recognize cytomegalovirus antigens. Seventeen rarely observed V segments, including chromosome 9 orphons, were excluded from the earlier analysis of almost 600 of the donors because counts were too low. Because some donors lacked HLA typing at each locus, the association tests relied only on the typed subset. The classifier was reported to diagnose cytomegalovirus status with high specificity and sensitivity in both the original cohort and the validation cohort. Several of the top co-occurrence clusters appeared to be linked to parvovirus B19, influenza, CMV and Epstein-Barr virus, according to a later analysis. An association between a missense DCLRE1C variant and V-gene and J-gene trimming of TCR beta chains was found in a later genetic analysis and replicated in an independent cohort. It was suggested by the authors that the approach could potentially be generalized to other disease states and immunological phenotypes. In a later analysis, most CMV-associated TCR beta chains were found to appear HLA-restricted, with HLA associations seemingly driven largely by CMV exposure. The study listed approximately 150 TCR beta chains as associated with cytomegalovirus. A cluster of highly shared sequence variants was judged likely to represent a technical artifact of the sequencing pipeline.

Libraries were made using the immunoSEQ multiplex PCR assay. The multiplex PCR relied on a mix of 60 forward primers for TCR Vbeta segments and 13 reverse primers for TCR Jbeta segments. Amplification of the CDR3 region of rearranged TCR beta genes was performed with a multiplex PCR assay on genomic DNA. The amplified TCR beta libraries were sequenced on the Illumina HiSeq System as 87-base-pair reads. As for the authors' bioinformatics: A later analysis tallied 70 million to 100 million unique TCR beta chains across the 700 or so repertoires, and approximately 12 million of those chains were shared by two or more donors. Raw reads were error-corrected and collapsed into unique sequences by a nearest-neighbor algorithm in which closely related sequences were merged to remove PCR and sequencing errors. CDR3 sequences were aligned to IMGT reference sequences to assign V, D and J gene segments. For a sequence to be retained, a match of at least six nucleotides to both a V gene segment and a J gene segment was required. Rearrangements were called productive when the CDR3 lacked stop codons and stayed in frame with V and J; all others were non-productive. Following IMGT convention, CDR3 was defined as the stretch from the second conserved V-encoded cysteine up to the conserved J-encoded phenylalanine. The earlier analysis of roughly 590 of the donors excluded any sequence lacking an unambiguous match to a single V gene segment. An earlier analysis of under 750 of the donors called V segments functional above 56.7% productive rearrangements and segregating when the between-donor standard deviation exceeded 5%. A statistical classification framework was built to diagnose cytomegalovirus status from the catalog of TCR beta chain sequences. V and J gene assignment, in a later analysis, came from comparing TCR nucleotide sequences with IMGT/GENE-DB human TR gene sequences. In a later analysis, CDR3 sequences and most-parsimonious VDJ recombination scenarios were assigned using the TCRdist pipeline. In a later analysis, each TCR beta chain was defined by its CDR3 amino acid sequence together with its V-gene family, and reads without a unique V-gene family were excluded. To address suspected cross-contamination and a sequencing artifact, a later analysis removed 592 highly shared, low-generation-probability nucleotide sequences. For each public chain, a later analysis derived a clonal expansion index from normalized ranks of inferred template counts within each repertoire. A later analysis computed generation probabilities with a VDJ recombination model fitted to out-of-frame rearrangements, and checked the results against IGoR. In a later analysis, TCR-TCR, TCR-HLA and TCR-CMV co-occurrence was scored with hypergeometric tests, and a repertoire-size bias correction was applied to TCR pairs. A later analysis estimated false discovery rates by permuting HLA or CMV assignments 20 times. In a later analysis, co-occurring TCRs were grouped using DBSCAN, and TCRdist sequence similarity was added for clustering within HLA-allele-positive subsets. Repertoires with fewer than 30,000 or more than 120,000 public chains, plus five repertoires with anomalous nucleotide sharing, were excluded from co-occurrence clustering. In TCRdb, the immuneACCESS table is reduced to in-frame sequences with V and J assigned. These tables do not hold every clone; where another copy was compared, an unresolved V gene accounts for under half, and the others remain unexplained. From that table come the V and J calls and clone size; the DNA was used to work out D and trimming. Counted in this sample were about 160,000 clones; approximately 80% of them appeared once. Roughly 4.7% of the sample comes from the top ten.

Worth noting for this clone: The antigen this receptor binds is unknown. Base qualities are not at hand, and no much larger clone is one base apart.

Rearrangement joined TRBV7-2 to TRBJ2-5; the D segment could be TRBD2, given 7 matching bases. This receptor was identified in a woman aged 50 to 60 in good health and CMV-seropositive. Sequencing was carried out using PBMCs. The DNA sequence follows: TGTGCCAGCAGCAGAATGGGGGGGGGCCTCCAAGAGACCCAGTACTTC. Translated, it gives CASSRMGGGLQETQYF. Outside the CDR3, residues come from the reference TRBV7-2 and TRBJ2-5 proteins, so the full variable domain is: GAGVSQSPSNKVTEKGKDVELRCDPISGHTALYWYRQSLGQGLEFLIYFQGNSAPDKSGLPSDRFSAERTGGSVSTLTIQRTQQEDSAVYLCASSRMGGGLQETQYFGPGTRLLVL.